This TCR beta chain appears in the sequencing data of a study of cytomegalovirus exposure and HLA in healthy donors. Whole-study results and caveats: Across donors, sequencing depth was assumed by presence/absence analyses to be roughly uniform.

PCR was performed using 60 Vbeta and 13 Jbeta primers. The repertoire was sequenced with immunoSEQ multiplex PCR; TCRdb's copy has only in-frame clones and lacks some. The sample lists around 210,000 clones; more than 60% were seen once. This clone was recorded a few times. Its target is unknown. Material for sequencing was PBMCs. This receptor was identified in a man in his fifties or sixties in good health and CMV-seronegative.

The CDR3 DNA is TGTGCCAGCAGCCAAGAGGGTAGCGGGAGCTACGAGCAGTACTTC. Translated, it gives CASSQEGSGSYEQYF. This chain uses TRBV14 with TRBJ2-7; TRBD2 agrees at 9 bases. Germline V lookup: CDR1 SGHDN, CDR2 FVKESK. The CDR3 sequence is 15 residues long. V lost 0 bases to trimming and J lost 3 bases; unmatched junction nucleotides: 3. The full variable domain, with the rest looked up from reference TRBV14 and TRBJ2-7, is EAGVTQFPSHSVIEKGQTVTLRCDPISGHDNLYWYRRVMGKEIKFLLHFVKESKQDESGMPNNRFLAERTGGTYSTLKVQPAELEDSGVYFCASSQEGSGSYEQYFGPGTRLTVT.